This section outlines one TCR beta chain sequence together with its context. The data were produced by immunoSEQ multiplex PCR, yet TCRdb's version contains in-frame clones alone and is incomplete. The sample has around 98,000 clones, approximately 82% seen once. These data come from a study of blood T cell repertoires in COVID-19. For the study at large: Sources were T cells, B-cell-depleted T cells, or PBMCs; the material itself was cDNA or gDNA.

Germline loops: CDR1 SQVTM, CDR2 ANQGSEA. Trimming removed 3 bases at V and 7 bases at J, with 15 bases between. The CDR3 contains 13 residues. Sequencing was performed on peripheral blood. The chain couples TRBV29-1 to TRBJ1-2; D possibly corresponds to TRBD1 (5 bases). This receptor was obtained from a man between 65 and 79 years old with active or convalescent COVID-19. Here the CDR3 reads CSVDSGGVGGYTF. The CDR3 DNA follows: TGCAGCGTTGATTCCGGGGGGGTAGGTGGCTACACCTTC.